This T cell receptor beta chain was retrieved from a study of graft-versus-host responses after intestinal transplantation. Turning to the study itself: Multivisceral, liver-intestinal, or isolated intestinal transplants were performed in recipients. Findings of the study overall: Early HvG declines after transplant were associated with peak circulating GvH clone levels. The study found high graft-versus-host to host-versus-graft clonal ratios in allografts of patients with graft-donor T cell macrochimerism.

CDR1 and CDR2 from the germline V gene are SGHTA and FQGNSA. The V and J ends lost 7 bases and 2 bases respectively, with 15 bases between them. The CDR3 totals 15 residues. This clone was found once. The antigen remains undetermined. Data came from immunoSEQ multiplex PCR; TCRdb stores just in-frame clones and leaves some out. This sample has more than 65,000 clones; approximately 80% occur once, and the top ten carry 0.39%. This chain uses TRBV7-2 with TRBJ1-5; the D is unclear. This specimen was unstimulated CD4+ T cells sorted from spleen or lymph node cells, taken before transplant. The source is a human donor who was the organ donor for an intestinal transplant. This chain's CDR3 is CASTLGRVGNQPQHF. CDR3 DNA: TGTGCCAGCACCCTCGGGAGGGTGGGCAATCAGCCCCAGCATTTT. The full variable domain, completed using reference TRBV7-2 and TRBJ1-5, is GAGVSQSPSNKVTEKGKDVELRCDPISGHTALYWYRQSLGQGLEFLIYFQGNSAPDKSGLPSDRFSAERTGGSVSTLTIQRTQQEDSAVYLCASTLGRVGNQPQHFGDGTRLSIL.